The 15 T cell receptor beta chains given below trace back to one sample, sequenced in a study of shared clonotypes between healthy human individuals. Here immunoSEQ multiplex PCR was the method, and the copy in TCRdb shows in-frame clones only, minus some. The profile shows a few million clones, 80% to 95% of them singletons. CD45RO-negative cells were positively selected for CCR7, leaving out terminally differentiated effector memory CD45RA+ cells. The sample comprised naive CD8+ T cells from PBMCs. Receptors were obtained from a man younger than 35 in good health. Some clones in this sample may be carry-over from other donors' samples.

The rearrangement uses TRBV25-1 and TRBJ2-7; no clear D. Trimming took off 3 bases at V and 5 bases at J, with 14 bases between the two ends. The CDR3 consists of 14 residues. Germline CDR1 and CDR2: MGHDK and SYGVNS. The CDR3 here is CASSEGRASDEQYF. DNA of the CDR3: TGTGCCAGCAGTGAGGGCCGGGCCAGCGACGAGCAGTACTTC.

This chain links TRBV29-1 with TRBJ1-2; D not certain. Trimming stripped 4 bases from V and 6 bases from J, with 12 bases between. The CDR3 extends over 12 amino acids. Germline V gene sequence: CDR1 SQVTM, CDR2 ANQGSEA. The CDR3 coding sequence is TGCAGCGTTGTAGTAGGAGGAGATGGCTACACCTTC. Amino acids: CSVVVGGDGYTF. Full variable domain (outside the CDR3, taken from reference TRBV29-1 and TRBJ1-2): SAVISQKPSRDICQRGTSLTIQCQVDSQVTMMFWYRQQPGQSLTLIATANQGSEATYESGFVIDKFPISRPNLTFSTLTVSNMSPEDSSIYLCSVVVGGDGYTFGSGTRLTVV.

The rearrangement uses TRBV28 and TRBJ2-1, with 9 bases matching TRBD2. Trimming removed 2 bases from V and 8 bases from J; junction bases left unmatched: 7. The V gene's germline CDR1 is MDHEN and CDR2 SYDVKM. The CDR3 sequence is 15 residues long. The DNA for the CDR3 is TGTGCCAGCAGTTTAAGGACTAGCGTTTCCCATGAGCAGTTCTTC. Translated: CASSLRTSVSHEQFF.

CDR3 amino acids: CAIRGGLAYEQYF. The DNA for the CDR3 is TGTGCCATCCGGGGGGGACTAGCCTACGAGCAGTACTTC. V gene TRBV10-3 combines with J gene TRBJ2-7; TRBD2 agrees at 8 bases. Germline assignment: CDR1 ENHRY and CDR2 SYGVKD. CDR3 size: 13 residues. The trim removed 8 bases at V and 2 bases at J, leaving 5 bases unmatched.

This sequence joins TRBV6-1 and TRBJ1-1; 10 nucleotides match TRBD1. The CDR3 contains 15 residues. With 5 bases clipped from V and 3 bases from J, the junction kept 6 bases outside the gene matches. Looked up from germline, CDR1 is MNHNS and CDR2 is SASEGT. The CDR3 bases are TGTGCCAGCAGTCCGGGGACAGGGGTATACACTGAAGCTTTCTTT. Residues: CASSPGTGVYTEAFF.

J is TRBJ2-1 and V is TRBV7-3; 9 bases match TRBD2. The CDR3 consists of 17 residues. CDR1 is SGHTA and CDR2 is FQGTGA in the germline V gene. Trimming at V came to 5 bases and at J to 4 bases, leaving 12 bases not matched to a gene. CDR3 DNA: TGTGCCAGCAGCCCCCGGGGTAGCGGGGGAATATACAATGAGCAGTTCTTC. This sequence encodes CASSPRGSGGIYNEQFF. The full variable domain, completed using reference TRBV7-3 and TRBJ2-1, is GAGVSQTPSNKVTEKGKYVELRCDPISGHTALYWYRQSLGQGPEFLIYFQGTGAADDSGLPNDRFFAVRPEGSVSTLKIQRTERGDSAVYLCASSPRGSGGIYNEQFFGPGTRLTVL.

The genes are TRBV11-2 and TRBJ2-2, with TRBD2 matching over 11 bases. J lost 13 bases, V lost 5 bases, and 12 bases had no gene match. CDR1 is SGHAT, CDR2 FQNNGV, per germline. This CDR3 is built from 15 residues. CDR3 DNA: TGTGCCAGCAGCCTAGGTAGTAGCGGGAGGGCCTGGCTGTTTTTT. This translates into CASSLGSSGRAWLFF.

The chain combines TRBV11-2 with TRBJ2-7, with a weak D call TRBD2 (7 bases). With 1 base removed from V and 5 bases from J, the gap between germline ends came to 18 bases. This CDR3 is built from 16 residues. Per the germline V gene, CDR1 is SGHAT and CDR2 is FQNNGV. The CDR3 bases are TGTGCCAGCAGCTTAGCGGCGGGGGCGATCGGCCACGAGCAGTACTTC. As protein: CASSLAAGAIGHEQYF.

This chain joins TRBV6-1 and TRBJ2-7; tentative D call: TRBD2 (5 bases). This CDR3 region has 15 residues. Germline V gene data show CDR1 as MNHNS and CDR2 as SASEGT. V lost 3 bases and J 3 bases, leaving 15 bases between the germline ends. For the CDR3, the DNA is TGTGCCAGCAGTGATTCGGTGGGAGTGGACTACGAGCAGTACTTC. Its protein product is CASSDSVGVDYEQYF.

V and J are TRBV10-3 and TRBJ1-2; D gene unclear. V shed 8 bases and J shed 3 bases, with 16 bases lying between them. The germline gives CDR1 ENHRY, CDR2 SYGVKD. The CDR3 totals 14 residues. The CDR3, as DNA: TGTGCCATCGAGGCAGGAGAGGACCACTATGGCTACACCTTC. Translating it yields CAIEAGEDHYGYTF.

The chain has TRBV27 and TRBJ2-1; 9 nucleotides match TRBD1. CDR3 length: 16 residues. Unmatched junction bases numbered 11, after V lost 6 bases and J lost 5 bases. The germline V gene has CDR1 MNHEY and CDR2 SMNVEV (reference sequence). The CDR3: CASRLSAGTGNNEQFF. The CDR3 nucleotides are TGTGCCAGCAGACTAAGCGCCGGGACAGGGAACAATGAGCAGTTCTTC.

The chain couples TRBV6-5 to TRBJ2-7, with TRBD1 identical over 8 bases. This CDR3 comprises 15 residues. Germline loops: CDR1 MNHEY, CDR2 SVGAGI. V was pared by 2 bases and J by 3 bases, with 6 bases of the junction left unmatched. CDR3 loop: CASSYLRGLGYEQYF. The CDR3, as DNA: TGTGCCAGCAGTTACCTCAGGGGGCTTGGCTACGAGCAGTACTTC.

The chain carries TRBV10-3 and TRBJ1-5; 10 nucleotides match TRBD1. J gave up 4 bases and V 10 bases, and 10 bases lay outside the gene matches. Germline loops: CDR1 ENHRY, CDR2 SYGVKD. This CDR3 comprises 15 residues. CDR3 sequence reads: CATSGTGEGNQPQHF. CDR3 DNA sequence: TGTGCCACCTCCGGGACAGGGGAGGGTAATCAGCCCCAGCATTTT.

About this clone: Other nucleotide sequences from this sample produce the same CDR3. The chain recombines TRBV7-9 with TRBJ2-3, with a weak D call TRBD2 (5 bases). The CDR3 totals 13 residues. Per the germline V gene, CDR1 is SEHNR and CDR2 is FQNEAQ (reference sequence). V lost 0 bases and J 4 bases, leaving 5 bases between the germline ends. The CDR3 here is CASSLARADTQYF. The CDR3 DNA sequence: TGTGCCAGCAGCTTAGCGAGGGCAGATACGCAGTATTTT.

The chain employs TRBV25-1 and TRBJ1-4; TRBD1 might be the D (5 bases). The CDR3 extends over 18 amino acids. CDR1 MGHDK and CDR2 SYGVNS come from the germline V gene. Trimming left V 0 bases short and J 3 bases short, with 17 bases between. The CDR3 region is CASSEYICRVGSNEKLFF. In DNA, the CDR3 is TGTGCCAGCAGTGAATATATCTGCAGGGTAGGTTCTAATGAAAAACTGTTTTTT.